This T cell receptor (beta chain) was sequenced in a study of regulatory T cells in long-lasting Graves disease. The V end was cut by 7 bases, the J end by 2 bases, with 13 bases between. Germline CDR1 reads MNHNS; CDR2 reads SASEGT. The CDR3 covers 14 residues. Broader study findings: Graves' patients with persistent disease showed TCR diversity lower than patients newly diagnosed.

Researchers made TCR beta libraries by using iRepertoire HTBI primers and running Arm-PCR on CDR3 regions. TCRdb recomputed calls from the multiplex PCR reads with MiXCR, one row per CDR3 protein. The sample includes around 400,000 distinct CDR3 sequences, 12% of them seen just once. The time point was: newly diagnosed GD, antithyroid drugs for less than 3 months. Scientists built the TCR library using RNA that was extracted from PBMCs. At least ten counts were recorded for this clonotype. Its specificity is not known. This sample was shared with a second study, whose subject was T cells in Graves' hyperthyroidism and ophthalmopathy.

Sequences were derived from peripheral blood mononuclear cells (PBMCs), sampled at new diagnosis, from a patient treated with antithyroid drugs. The sequence derives from a woman aged 18-29 years with Graves disease. The chain links TRBV6-1 to TRBJ2-3, with D possibly matching TRBD2 (6 bases). The CDR3 loop is CASNPPDYTDTQYF. DNA for the CDR3: TGTGCCAGCAATCCCCCGGACTACACAGATACGCAGTATTTT.